What follows are 27 T cell receptor beta chains derived from one specimen sequenced in a study of T cell responses to AZD1222 COVID-19 vaccine. Generated by immunoSEQ multiplex PCR, the TCRdb table keeps only in-frame clones and is missing some. The table shows 150,000 to 200,000 clones, with around 94% occurring only once. This material consisted of peripheral blood, taken on day 0 of AZD1222 vaccination. Receptors were obtained from an adult in good health.

V usage is TRBV11-2 and J usage is TRBJ2-5, with a weak D call TRBD1 (5 bases). The germline V gene has CDR1 SGHAT and CDR2 FQNNGV. The length of the CDR3 is 16 residues. Trimming shortened V by 5 bases and J by 3 bases, and 19 bases separated the two germline ends. CDR3 in DNA: TGTGCCAGCAGCCCTACGGTAAAAGAAGGGGAAGAGACCCAGTACTTC. It specifies CASSPTVKEGEETQYF.

The V gene is TRBV11-2, the J gene TRBJ1-1, with TRBD1 as a possible D gene (6 bases). Trimming cost V 5 bases and J 0 bases, with 13 bases left between them. The CDR3 has 15 residues. Germline assignment: CDR1 SGHAT and CDR2 FQNNGV. The CDR3 here is CASSPSGTLNTEAFF. The CDR3 nucleotides are TGTGCCAGCAGCCCTAGTGGGACACTGAACACTGAAGCTTTCTTT.

This clone showed up just a few times. This chain links TRBV4-1 with TRBJ2-2; 8 nucleotides line up with TRBD2. Germline lookup yields CDR1 MGHRA and CDR2 YSYEKL. This CDR3 region has 17 residues. With 4 bases clipped from V and 4 bases from J, the junction kept 11 bases outside the gene matches. This CDR3 is CASSRGGSGGGTGELFF. The DNA of the CDR3 is TGCGCCAGCAGCCGTGGTGGGTCCGGGGGGGGCACCGGGGAGCTGTTTTTT.

This sequence joins TRBV5-1 and TRBJ2-1; 12 bases align to TRBD2. The CDR3 sequence is 15 residues long. J gave up 5 bases and V 4 bases, and 4 bases lay outside the gene matches. CDR1 and CDR2 (germline): SGHRS, YFSETQ. DNA for the CDR3: TGCGCCAGCAGCCCCGGACTAGCGGGACACAATGAGCAGTTCTTC. Residues: CASSPGLAGHNEQFF. Filled out from reference TRBV5-1 and TRBJ2-1, the complete variable domain reads KAGVTQTPRYLIKTRGQQVTLSCSPISGHRSVSWYQQTPGQGLQFLFEYFSETQRNKGNFPGRFSGRQFSNSRSEMNVSTLELGDSALYLCASSPGLAGHNEQFFGPGTRLTVL.

The chain uses TRBV5-5 and TRBJ1-3, with D unclear. The CDR3 has 15 residues. Trimming removed 0 bases from V and 1 base from J, with 8 bases in between. The V gene's germline CDR1 is SGHKS and CDR2 YYEKEE (reference sequence). CDR3 loop: CASSLDRFSGNTIYF. CDR3 nucleotide sequence: TGTGCCAGCAGCTTGGACAGATTTTCTGGAAACACCATATATTTT. Complete variable domain (other parts from reference TRBV5-5 and TRBJ1-3): DAGVTQSPTHLIKTRGQQVTLRCSPISGHKSVSWYQQVLGQGPQFIFQYYEKEERGRGNFPDRFSARQFPNYSSELNVNALLLGDSALYLCASSLDRFSGNTIYFGEGSWLTVV.

CDR3 sequence (DNA): TGTGCCAGCAGCCCCCGGACCACGAACACTGAAGCTTTCTTT. Its translation: CASSPRTTNTEAFF. The chain links TRBV9 to TRBJ1-1, with D uncertain. The CDR3 consists of 14 residues. Germline loops: CDR1 SGDLS, CDR2 YYNGEE. Trimming took 4 bases from V and 1 from J, leaving 11 bases between them.

J is TRBJ1-6 and V is TRBV6-5; no firm D call. The CDR3 loop spans 15 amino acids. Trimming stripped 4 bases from V and 6 bases from J, with 13 bases between. Per germline, CDR1 MNHEY and CDR2 SVGAGI. The CDR3 reads CASSSTAHGNSPLHF. The CDR3 coding sequence is TGTGCCAGCAGTTCGACCGCTCATGGTAATTCACCCCTCCACTTT.

The rearrangement links TRBV4-2 to TRBJ2-5, with D tentatively TRBD1 (7 bases). Trimming took off 1 base at V and 6 bases at J, with 18 bases between the two ends. CDR1 LGHNA and CDR2 YNFKEQ come from the germline V gene. This CDR3 spans 16 amino acids. DNA for the CDR3: TGTGCCAGCAGCCAAGTAGGAGGACAGGAGGGAAAGACCCAGTACTTC. Translated: CASSQVGGQEGKTQYF.

This rearrangement joins TRBV15 to TRBJ1-3, with TRBD1 matching over 8 bases. Trimming at V came to 0 bases and at J to 4 bases, leaving 5 bases not matched to a gene. The germline CDR1 and CDR2 sequences are LNHNV and YYDKDF (reference sequence). The CDR3 totals 16 residues. The CDR3 reads CATSRDPRTGGNTIYF. CDR3 DNA: TGTGCCACCAGCAGAGACCCCAGGACAGGGGGAAACACCATATATTTT. Based on the CDR3 plus reference TRBV15 and TRBJ1-3, the full variable domain is DAMVIQNPRYQVTQFGKPVTLSCSQTLNHNVMYWYQQKSSQAPKLLFHYYDKDFNNEADTPDNFQSRRPNTSFCFLDIRSPGLGDTAMYLCATSRDPRTGGNTIYFGEGSWLTVV.

The V call is TRBV10-1, the J call TRBJ2-2; 8 bases line up with TRBD2. The V and J ends lost 3 bases and 4 bases, in that order; junction bases with no gene match: 4. Germline CDR1 reads WNHNN; CDR2 reads SYGVQD (reference sequence). The CDR3 has 15 residues. Written as DNA, the CDR3 is TGCGCCAGCAGTGATCAGCGGGAGTTCACCGGGGAGCTGTTTTTT. This translates into CASSDQREFTGELFF.

The chain employs TRBV28 and TRBJ1-1; D is uncertain. This CDR3 region has 12 residues. Trimming pared 6 bases from V and 7 bases from J, leaving 12 bases between. Germline CDR1 MDHEN, CDR2 SYDVKM. CDR3 in DNA: TGTGCCAGCAGCCTAACTGGGGTTGAAGCTTTCTTT. This translates into CASSLTGVEAFF.

The chain couples TRBV4-2 to TRBJ1-1, with D perhaps matching TRBD1 (5 bases). Germline values: CDR1 LGHNA, CDR2 YNFKEQ. This CDR3 comprises 14 residues. V was cut by 2 bases and J by 3 bases, with 10 bases left in between. The CDR3: CASSQSSGYTEAFF. The CDR3 DNA reads as TGTGCCAGCAGCCAATCTTCAGGGTACACTGAAGCTTTCTTT.

The chain couples TRBV6-5 to TRBJ1-1; D is unresolved. Germline values: CDR1 MNHEY, CDR2 SVGAGI. CDR3 length: 13 amino acids. Trimming took 5 bases from V and 11 from J, leaving 18 bases between them. In DNA form, the CDR3 reads TGTGCCAGCAGTCCGACGAGCCCAGAGAGGGCTTTCTTT. Translation: CASSPTSPERAFF.

V gene TRBV20-1 combines with J gene TRBJ1-5; D remains ambiguous. This CDR3 spans 12 amino acids. Trimming cost V 3 bases and J 1 base, with 4 bases left between them. The germline V gene has CDR1 DFQATT and CDR2 SNEGSKA (reference sequence). CDR3 region: CSASLSNQPQHF. In DNA form, the CDR3 reads TGCAGTGCTAGTTTGAGCAATCAGCCCCAGCATTTT.

The chain recombines TRBV27 with TRBJ1-3; weak D call: TRBD1 (5 bases). CDR3 size: 11 residues. Germline assignment: CDR1 MNHEY and CDR2 SMNVEV (reference sequence). V lost 8 bases to trimming and J lost 7 bases, with 9 bases between them. CDR3 loop: CASGGRNTIYF. For the CDR3, the DNA is TGTGCCAGCGGGGGGAGGAACACCATATATTTT.

The V call is TRBV9, the J call TRBJ1-3; D uncertain. From germline, CDR1 is SGDLS and CDR2 YYNGEE. V was clipped by 4 bases and J by 11 bases, with 22 bases between them. This CDR3 comprises 15 residues. CDR3 protein: CASSPYLDGPGAIYF. CDR3 nucleotides: TGTGCCAGCAGCCCTTATTTAGACGGACCTGGTGCCATATATTTT.

A few counts support this clone. The chain employs TRBV19 and TRBJ1-5; tentative D call: TRBD1 (5 bases). Per the germline V gene, CDR1 is LNHDA and CDR2 is SQIVND (reference sequence). Trimming left V 4 bases short and J 4 bases short, with 5 bases between. The CDR3 loop spans 12 amino acids. CDR3 bases: TGTGCCAGTAGTAGGGGGAATCAGCCCCAGCATTTT. It yields the protein CASSRGNQPQHF.

The chain couples TRBV11-2 to TRBJ1-1; 8 bases align to TRBD1. Per germline, CDR1 SGHAT and CDR2 FQNNGV. With 3 bases clipped from V and 0 bases from J, the junction kept 3 bases outside the gene matches. The CDR3 runs 15 residues. For the CDR3, the DNA is TGTGCCAGCAGCTTGACAGGGGCAATGAACACTGAAGCTTTCTTT. Translated: CASSLTGAMNTEAFF.

J is TRBJ2-1 and V is TRBV9; D not resolved. V was clipped by 4 bases and J by 2 bases, with 7 bases between them. This CDR3 contains 13 residues. Looked up from germline, CDR1 is SGDLS and CDR2 is YYNGEE. CDR3 sequence (DNA): TGTGCCAGCAGCCCCTCGGCCTACAATGAGCAGTTCTTC. This sequence encodes CASSPSAYNEQFF.

The V call is TRBV19, the J call TRBJ1-4; possibly TRBD1 for D (6 bases). V was pared by 3 bases and J by 8 bases, with 22 bases between. This CDR3 comprises 17 residues. In germline, CDR1 is LNHDA, CDR2 SQIVND (reference sequence). CDR3 protein: CASSMGGHRVGPEKLFF. In DNA form, the CDR3 reads TGTGCCAGTAGTATGGGAGGCCACAGGGTCGGTCCCGAAAAACTGTTTTTT.

A remark on this clone: Germline is not matched at one junction end, which may reflect a read error. CDR3 loop: CQTAPLSYEQYF. CDR3 DNA: TGCCAGACGGCGCCTCTCTCCTACGAGCAGTACTTC. The chain is built from TRBV9 and TRBJ2-7; D is unresolved. CDR1 is SGDLS, CDR2 YYNGEE, per germline. CDR3 length: 12 residues.

The chain recombines TRBV28 with TRBJ1-1, with D perhaps matching TRBD1 (6 bases). From germline, CDR1 is MDHEN and CDR2 SYDVKM. The CDR3 sequence is 18 residues long. The germline V and J ends were trimmed by 3 bases and 0 bases, with 20 bases remaining between them. The CDR3 sequence is CASSFLGGTRLMNTEAFF. CDR3 nucleotides: TGTGCCAGCAGTTTTCTCGGGGGGACACGTTTAATGAACACTGAAGCTTTCTTT.

The rearrangement uses TRBV9 and TRBJ1-1, with 7 bases matching TRBD1. The CDR3 runs to 15 residues. Germline loops: CDR1 SGDLS, CDR2 YYNGEE. The ends lost 4 bases at V and 1 base at J; junction bases unmatched: 7. The CDR3 DNA reads TGTGCCAGCAGCTCAACGGACAGGTCGAACACTGAAGCTTTCTTT. As protein: CASSSTDRSNTEAFF.

Regarding this clone: Different DNA sequences within this sample yield the same CDR3. The chain has TRBV12-3 or TRBV12-4 and TRBJ1-5; no clear D gene. The CDR3 loop spans 13 amino acids. Trimming took 0 bases from V and 7 from J, leaving 7 bases between them. CDR3 sequence: CASSLAEGQPQHF. The CDR3 DNA sequence: TGTGCCAGCAGTTTAGCGGAAGGGCAGCCCCAGCATTTT.

The genes are TRBV6-5 and TRBJ1-2, with 8 bases lining up with TRBD1. Germline V gene sequence: CDR1 MNHEY, CDR2 SVGAGI. The CDR3 consists of 14 residues. After removal of 6 bases from V and 8 bases from J, the junction contained 11 bases not matched to a gene. The CDR3 DNA reads TGTGCCAGCAGATCCAGGGGGCAGTCTTGGGGCTACACCTTC. Translation gives CASRSRGQSWGYTF.

V gene TRBV6-5 combines with J gene TRBJ1-2; 9 nucleotides line up with TRBD1. Germline CDR1 reads MNHEY; CDR2 reads SVGAGI. This CDR3 is built from 13 residues. J was trimmed by 12 bases and V by 7 bases; bases with no gene match: 12. CDR3 residues: CASTPLGQGGNTF. The DNA for the CDR3 is TGTGCCAGCACCCCCCTGGGACAGGGTGGAAACACCTTC.

The CDR3 is CASSEVSHQPQHF. CDR3 DNA: TGTGCCAGCAGTGAGGTCAGTCATCAGCCCCAGCATTTT. The rearrangement joins TRBV6-1 to TRBJ1-5, with unresolved D. V was clipped by 3 bases and J by 5 bases, with 8 bases between them. The CDR3 spans 13 residues. Germline CDR1 reads MNHNS; CDR2 reads SASEGT.